These 24 T cell receptor beta chains were sequenced from one sample in a study of T cells in Graves' hyperthyroidism and ophthalmopathy. TCR beta CDR3 sequences were amplified from RNA transcripts. The HTBI primer set drove a first-round RT-PCR of the TCR CDR3. Using its own MiXCR run on the multiplex PCR reads, TCRdb lists one record per CDR3 protein. The sample has hundreds of thousands of distinct CDR3 sequences; 11% to 15% are singletons. The sequenced sample was blood. The receptors derive from a woman between 35 and 50 years old with Graves' hyperthyroidism.

This clonotype has only a few counts. The rearrangement uses TRBV9 and TRBJ2-1, with a possible D match to TRBD1 (6 bases). The V gene lost 0 bases and the J gene lost 9 bases, with 10 bases spanning the gap. The CDR3 is made up of 13 amino acids. Germline loops: CDR1 SGDLS, CDR2 YYNGEE. This chain's CDR3 is CASSVDRDSEQFF. In DNA, the CDR3 is TGTGCCAGCAGCGTAGACAGGGATAGTGAGCAGTTCTTC.

This clonotype was seen repeatedly, ten times or more. This chain's CDR3 is CASNFGTGQYNEQFF. CDR3 DNA sequence: TGTGCCAGCAACTTCGGGACAGGACAATACAATGAGCAGTTCTTC. The chain uses TRBV3-1 and TRBJ2-1, with 8 bases fitting TRBD1. The CDR3 length is 15 residues. With V trimmed by 7 bases and J by 4 bases, 9 bases remained unmatched. CDR1 and CDR2 (germline): LGHDT, YNNKEL (reference sequence).

This clonotype has a handful of counts. The chain links TRBV24-1 to TRBJ2-3; the D is unclear. The length of the CDR3 is 14 residues. From germline, CDR1 is KGHDR and CDR2 SFDVKD. The ends were cut back, 1 base at V and 3 bases at J, with 7 bases in the middle. In DNA form, the CDR3 reads TGTGCCACCAGTGATTTCTCTCAAACAGATACGCAGTATTTT. As protein: CATSDFSQTDTQYF.

This clonotype was recorded at least ten times. The genes are TRBV10-3 and TRBJ2-1; 10 nucleotides agree with TRBD1. J lost 6 bases, V lost 0 bases, and 5 bases had no gene match. Germline V gene lookup returns CDR1 ENHRY and CDR2 SYGVKD. The CDR3 has 16 amino acids. The CDR3 region is CAISESSGTGANEQFF. The CDR3 DNA reads as TGTGCCATCAGTGAGTCATCCGGGACAGGGGCCAATGAGCAGTTCTTC.

The table lists this clonotype with many counts. V and J are TRBV20-1 and TRBJ2-4; perhaps D is TRBD1 or TRBD2 (5 bases each). This CDR3 spans 14 amino acids. Germline CDR1 and CDR2: DFQATT and SNEGSKA (reference sequence). The V end was cut by 3 bases, the J end by 3 bases, with 12 bases between. The CDR3 sequence is CSARVSGGKNIQYF. The CDR3 DNA reads TGCAGTGCTAGGGTCAGTGGGGGCAAAAACATTCAGTACTTC.

This clonotype was seen repeatedly, ten times or more. The chain joins TRBV11-1 to TRBJ2-7, with 8 bases lining up with TRBD1. Germline V lookup: CDR1 SGHAT, CDR2 FQDESV (reference sequence). The length of the CDR3 is 14 residues. J gave up 1 base and V 3 bases, and 2 bases lay outside the gene matches. CDR3 loop: CASSFYRGSYEQYF. CDR3 in DNA: TGTGCCAGCAGCTTCTACAGGGGGTCCTACGAGCAGTACTTC.

The rearrangement links TRBV20-1 to TRBJ2-3; 11 nucleotides match TRBD2. CDR3 length equals 13 residues. The V segment lost 6 bases and the J segment 4 bases; nucleotides outside the gene matches: 3. CDR1 and CDR2 (germline): DFQATT, SNEGSKA (reference sequence). The CDR3: CSALAGGPDTQYF. CDR3 nucleotides: TGCAGTGCGTTAGCGGGAGGGCCAGATACGCAGTATTTT.

The chain carries TRBV9 and TRBJ2-7; D is perhaps TRBD2 (7 bases). This CDR3 is built from 16 residues. Trimming cost V 3 bases and J 4 bases, with 20 bases left between them. Germline V lookup: CDR1 SGDLS, CDR2 YYNGEE. The CDR3 region has the DNA TGTGCCAGCAGCGCGAACACACAGGGAGGGCAGTACGAGCAGTACTTC. Translated, it gives CASSANTQGGQYEQYF.

This clonotype was counted ten times or more. This chain joins TRBV5-1 and TRBJ2-3; 7 bases agree with TRBD2. This CDR3 comprises 15 residues. Germline V lookup: CDR1 SGHRS, CDR2 YFSETQ. The J segment lost 2 bases and the V segment lost 1 base, leaving 4 bases of the junction unmatched. The CDR3, as DNA: TGCGCCAGCAGCTTGCAAGCGGGACCCACAGATACGCAGTATTTT. This encodes CASSLQAGPTDTQYF.

This clonotype was picked up many times. The chain has TRBV3-1 and TRBJ2-1; D unresolved. The CDR3 loop spans 16 amino acids. V lost 6 bases to trimming and J lost 4 bases, with 19 bases between them. CDR1 is LGHDT, CDR2 YNNKEL, per germline (reference sequence). The CDR3 nucleotides are TGTGCCAGCAGTCCACCCTCCTACTTGGGTTACAATGAGCAGTTCTTC. It yields the protein CASSPPSYLGYNEQFF.

This clonotype appeared a few times. The chain carries TRBV5-1 and TRBJ1-1; D is perhaps TRBD1 (5 bases). CDR3 length: 15 residues. CDR1 SGHRS and CDR2 YFSETQ come from the germline V gene. Trimming removed 0 bases from V and 8 bases from J, with 17 bases in between. The CDR3, as DNA: TGCGCCAGCAGCTTGGTGTTCCCAAACCAGGGAGAAGCTTTCTTT. Its translation is CASSLVFPNQGEAFF.

This clonotype was counted a few times. J is TRBJ2-2 and V is TRBV5-1, with D uncertain. The germline gives CDR1 SGHRS, CDR2 YFSETQ. V shed 2 bases and J shed 5 bases, with 7 bases lying between them. The CDR3 spans 13 residues. CDR3 in amino acids: CASSFKVTGELFF. Here the CDR3 DNA reads TGCGCCAGCAGCTTCAAAGTAACCGGGGAGCTGTTTTTT.

This clonotype was seen many times. The chain is built from TRBV10-3 and TRBJ2-3, with D perhaps matching TRBD2 (6 bases). This CDR3 spans 14 amino acids. Germline assignment: CDR1 ENHRY and CDR2 SYGVKD. Trimming stripped 6 bases from V and 6 bases from J, with 16 bases between. This CDR3 reads CAISRDSVRDTQYF. The DNA for the CDR3 is TGTGCCATCAGCCGGGACTCCGTTCGGGATACGCAGTATTTT.

A few counts support this clonotype. The chain employs TRBV5-1 and TRBJ2-1; either TRBD1 or TRBD2 may supply D (7 bases each). Germline loops: CDR1 SGHRS, CDR2 YFSETQ. Trimming cost V 7 bases and J 2 bases, with 13 bases left between them. The CDR3 has 14 residues. The CDR3 reads CASAGGTAYNEQFF. The CDR3 DNA follows: TGCGCCAGCGCCGGGGGGACAGCCTACAATGAGCAGTTCTTC.

There are a few counts of this clonotype. The junction departs from germline at one end; a sequencing error may be responsible. This chain connects TRBV2 to TRBJ2-7, with 7 bases lining up with TRBD1. Germline CDR1 is SNHLY and CDR2 is FYNNEI. The CDR3 is 18 amino acids. As DNA, the CDR3 is TGTGCCAGCAGTGAGCCTCAAGGTTGGGGAGAGGGGGCCTACGGGCAGTACTTC. Amino acid sequence: CASSEPQGWGEGAYGQYF. Filled out from reference TRBV2 and TRBJ2-7, the complete variable domain reads EPEVTQTPSHQVTQMGQEVILRCVPISNHLYFYWYRQILGQKVEFLVSFYNNEISEKSEIFDDQFSVERPDGSNFTLKIRSTKLEDSAMYFCASSEPQGWGEGAYGQYFGPGTRLTVT.

At least ten counts were recorded for this clonotype. The J gene is TRBJ2-3, the V gene TRBV20-1; no clear D. This CDR3 has 16 residues. Per germline, CDR1 DFQATT and CDR2 SNEGSKA (reference sequence). Trimming took 1 base from V and 2 from J, leaving 16 bases between them. The CDR3 sequence: CSARGVGFRITDTQYF. CDR3 nucleotide sequence: TGCAGTGCTAGAGGGGTCGGCTTCCGAATCACAGATACGCAGTATTTT.

The chain carries TRBV6-1 and TRBJ2-1, with a weak D call TRBD2 (5 bases). V lost 2 bases to trimming and J lost 5 bases, with 13 bases between them. Germline assignment: CDR1 MNHNS and CDR2 SASEGT. The CDR3 length is 15 residues. The CDR3 region has the DNA TGTGCCAGCAGTGAAATGCTAGCATCGAACAATGAGCAGTTCTTC. It codes for CASSEMLASNNEQFF.

Many counts were recorded for this clonotype. The chain combines TRBV6-1 with TRBJ1-2; TRBD1 aligns across 8 bases. The CDR3 has 16 amino acids. V lost 6 bases and J lost 4; bases outside the gene matches: 13. Germline V gene lookup returns CDR1 MNHNS and CDR2 SASEGT. The CDR3 region has the DNA TGTGCCAGCAGCGGAGACAGGGGCCCTTTTGGCTATGGCTACACCTTC. Its protein product is CASSGDRGPFGYGYTF.

This clonotype appeared many times. This chain uses TRBV3-1 with TRBJ2-2; D unresolved. CDR1 is LGHDT, CDR2 YNNKEL, per germline (reference sequence). The CDR3 is made up of 13 amino acids. V was pared by 1 base and J by 7 bases, with 7 bases between. The CDR3 loop reads CASSQVSVGELFF. The DNA of the CDR3 is TGTGCCAGCAGCCAAGTGTCGGTCGGGGAGCTGTTTTTT.

Many counts were recorded for this clonotype. The chain recombines TRBV20-1 with TRBJ2-7; D gene unclear. The germline gives CDR1 DFQATT, CDR2 SNEGSKA (reference sequence). The CDR3 runs 15 residues. V dropped 3 bases and J dropped 6 bases, with 21 bases sitting between them. CDR3 coding DNA: TGCAGTGCTAGGGCAGCTCAGAGTCTGATGGGCGAGCAGTACTTC. This gives the protein CSARAAQSLMGEQYF.

This clonotype was picked up many times. The CDR3 DNA follows: TGTGCCAGCGGAAGCTTGGGCGGGAGCTACGAGCAGTACTTC. Its protein product is CASGSLGGSYEQYF. The chain employs TRBV2 and TRBJ2-7; 7 positions agree with TRBD2. The CDR3 is 14 amino acids. After removal of 8 bases from V and 3 bases from J, the junction contained 10 bases not matched to a gene. Germline assignment: CDR1 SNHLY and CDR2 FYNNEI.

This clonotype was counted at least ten times. The genes are TRBV3-1 and TRBJ2-1; D is ambiguous. Germline CDR1 and CDR2: LGHDT and YNNKEL (reference sequence). CDR3 length: 14 residues. Trimming shortened V by 1 base and J by 1 base, and 5 bases separated the two germline ends. CDR3 loop: CASSQVPSYNEQFF. CDR3 bases: TGTGCCAGCAGCCAAGTTCCATCCTACAATGAGCAGTTCTTC.

This clonotype turned up a few times. The chain is built from TRBV7-2 and TRBJ2-1, with D possibly matching TRBD2 (5 bases). V lost 5 bases and J lost 6, with 11 bases in between. This CDR3 contains 13 residues. Germline values: CDR1 SGHTA, CDR2 FQGNSA. CDR3 residues: CASSPTSFNEQFF. The CDR3, as DNA: TGTGCCAGCAGCCCCACTAGTTTCAATGAGCAGTTCTTC.

This clonotype was counted between two and nine times. The V call is TRBV10-3, the J call TRBJ2-4, with no clear D. V was cut by 1 base and J by 0 bases, with 10 bases left in between. The CDR3 consists of 16 residues. Per germline, CDR1 ENHRY and CDR2 SYGVKD. The CDR3 DNA reads as TGTGCCATCAGTGAGTTCGCGGCGCTAGCCAAAAACATTCAGTACTTC. Amino acid sequence: CAISEFAALAKNIQYF.